This T cell receptor (beta chain) was recorded in a study of T cell repertoires in cytomegalovirus infection. Overall study context: Both a matching HLA type and CMV infection were indicated by public TCR beta signatures.

TCRdb reprocessed the reads via MiXCR and lists one record per CDR3 protein. In the table there are approximately 630,000 distinct CDR3 sequences, more than 20% of which are singletons. Broader study findings: Dominating the ex vivo response were HLA-C-restricted CMV-specific TCR beta clonotypes. Public TCR beta family frequency separated CMV-and-HLA carriers, including in an independent cohort.

The CDR3 runs to 17 residues. V was pared by 4 bases and J by 0 bases, with 18 bases between. The germline V gene has CDR1 SEHNR and CDR2 FQNEAQ (reference sequence). Points on this clonotype: Its antigen remains unidentified. A read error is possible here, since a much larger clone lies one base away.

The sequence was obtained from a human donor in good health (CMV status not recorded). Some clones in this sample may be carry-over from other donors' samples. The sample taken for sequencing was CD8+ T cells from PBMCs. This chain links TRBV7-9 with TRBJ1-1; D perhaps matches TRBD1 (5 bases). The CDR3 is CASSSSAWDHMNTEAFF. In DNA, the CDR3 is TGTGCCAGCAGCTCAAGTGCCTGGGACCACATGAACACTGAAGCTTTCTTT.